This T cell receptor beta chain derives from a study of long-term antiretroviral therapy in people with HIV. CDR1 KGHSH and CDR2 LQKENI come from the germline V gene. With V trimmed by 4 bases and J by 5 bases, 5 bases remained unmatched. The CDR3 consists of 15 residues. The libraries were made with immunoSEQ v3.0 at survey level. Measured with immunoSEQ multiplex PCR; TCRdb has only the in-frame clones, and not every one. This sample has some 22,000 clones, with 79% found just once. This specimen consisted of unsorted PBMCs, obtained 4.1 years after starting antiretroviral therapy. This clonotype was obtained from a woman aged 40 to 49 with HIV. The chain has TRBV18 and TRBJ1-1; TRBD1 aligns across 12 bases. CDR3 in amino acids: CASSRGDRGRTEAFF. The CDR3 nucleotides are TGTGCCAGCTCACGAGGGGACAGGGGGCGAACTGAAGCTTTCTTT.